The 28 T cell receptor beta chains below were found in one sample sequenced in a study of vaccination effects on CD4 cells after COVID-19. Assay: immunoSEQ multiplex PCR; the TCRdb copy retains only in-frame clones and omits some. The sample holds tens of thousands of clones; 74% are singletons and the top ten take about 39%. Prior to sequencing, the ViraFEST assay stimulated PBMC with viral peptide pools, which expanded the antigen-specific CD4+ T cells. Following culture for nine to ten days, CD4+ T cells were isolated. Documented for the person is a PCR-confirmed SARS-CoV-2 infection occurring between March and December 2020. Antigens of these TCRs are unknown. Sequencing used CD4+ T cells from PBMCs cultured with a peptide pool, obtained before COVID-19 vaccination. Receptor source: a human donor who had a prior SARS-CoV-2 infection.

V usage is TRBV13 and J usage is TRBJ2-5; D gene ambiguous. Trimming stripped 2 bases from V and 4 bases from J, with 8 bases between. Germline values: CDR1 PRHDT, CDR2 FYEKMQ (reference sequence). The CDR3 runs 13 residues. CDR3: CASSLQVRETQYF. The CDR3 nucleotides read TGTGCCAGCAGCTTACAAGTTAGAGAGACCCAGTACTTC.

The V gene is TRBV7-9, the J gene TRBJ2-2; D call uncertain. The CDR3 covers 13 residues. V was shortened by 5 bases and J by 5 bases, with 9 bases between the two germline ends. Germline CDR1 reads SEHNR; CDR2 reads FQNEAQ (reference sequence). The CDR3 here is CASSLQITGELFF. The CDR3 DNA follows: TGTGCCAGCAGCCTTCAGATAACCGGGGAGCTGTTTTTT.

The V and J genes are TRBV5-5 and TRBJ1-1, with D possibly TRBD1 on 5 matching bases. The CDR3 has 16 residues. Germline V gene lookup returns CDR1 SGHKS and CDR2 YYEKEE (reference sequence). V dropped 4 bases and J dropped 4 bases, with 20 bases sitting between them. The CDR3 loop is CASSRSPGAQATEAFF. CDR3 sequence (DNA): TGTGCCAGCAGCCGCTCCCCCGGGGCCCAGGCCACTGAAGCTTTCTTT.

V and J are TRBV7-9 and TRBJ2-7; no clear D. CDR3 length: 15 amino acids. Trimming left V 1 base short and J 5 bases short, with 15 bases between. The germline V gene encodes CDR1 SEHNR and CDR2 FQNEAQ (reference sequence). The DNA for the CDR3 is TGTGCCAGCAGCTTAGGAGTCCGCGAATGGGACGAGCAGTACTTC. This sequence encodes CASSLGVREWDEQYF.

CDR3 nucleotide sequence: TGTGCCAGCAGCTTAAGGCCAGAAGATGAAAAACTGTTTTTT. This translates into CASSLRPEDEKLFF. J is TRBJ1-4 and V is TRBV7-8; unclear D gene. Germline V CDR1 and CDR2: SGHVS, FQNEAQ. There are 14 residues in the CDR3. The V and J ends lost 2 bases and 6 bases respectively, with 10 bases between them.

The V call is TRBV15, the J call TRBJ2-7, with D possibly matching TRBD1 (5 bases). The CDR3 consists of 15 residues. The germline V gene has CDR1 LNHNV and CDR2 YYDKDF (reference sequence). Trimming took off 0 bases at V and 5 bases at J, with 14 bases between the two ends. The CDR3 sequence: CATSRDPSGFDEQYF. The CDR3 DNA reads TGTGCCACCAGCAGAGATCCTTCAGGGTTCGACGAGCAGTACTTC.

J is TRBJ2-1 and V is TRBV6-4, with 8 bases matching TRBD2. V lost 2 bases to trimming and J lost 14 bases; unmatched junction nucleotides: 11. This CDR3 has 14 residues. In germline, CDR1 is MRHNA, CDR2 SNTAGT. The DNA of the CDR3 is TGTGCCAGCAGTGACGGTAGCGGGGTCCCAAGCAAGTTCTTC. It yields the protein CASSDGSGVPSKFF.

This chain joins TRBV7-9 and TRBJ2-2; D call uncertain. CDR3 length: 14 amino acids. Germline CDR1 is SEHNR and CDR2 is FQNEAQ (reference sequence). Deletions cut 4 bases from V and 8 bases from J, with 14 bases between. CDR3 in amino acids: CASSSTSTYGELFF. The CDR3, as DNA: TGTGCCAGCAGCTCCACCTCCACCTATGGGGAGCTGTTTTTT.

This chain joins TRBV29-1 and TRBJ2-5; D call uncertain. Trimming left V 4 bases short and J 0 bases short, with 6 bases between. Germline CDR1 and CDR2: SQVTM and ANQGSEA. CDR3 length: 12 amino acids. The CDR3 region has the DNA TGCAGCGTTGGGCCAGACCAAGAGACCCAGTACTTC. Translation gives CSVGPDQETQYF.

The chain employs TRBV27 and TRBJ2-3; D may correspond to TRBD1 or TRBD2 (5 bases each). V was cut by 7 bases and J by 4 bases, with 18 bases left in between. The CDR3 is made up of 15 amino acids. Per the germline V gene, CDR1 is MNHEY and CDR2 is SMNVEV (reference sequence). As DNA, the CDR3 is TGTGCCAGCACCGTCCGGGACCCGAGGGCAGATACGCAGTATTTT. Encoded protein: CASTVRDPRADTQYF.

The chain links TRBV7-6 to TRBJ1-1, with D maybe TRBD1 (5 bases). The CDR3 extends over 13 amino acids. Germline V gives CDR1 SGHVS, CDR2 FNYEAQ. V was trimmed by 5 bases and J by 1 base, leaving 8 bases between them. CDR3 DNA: TGTGCCAGCAGCCTCGACAGGAACACTGAAGCTTTCTTT. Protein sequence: CASSLDRNTEAFF.

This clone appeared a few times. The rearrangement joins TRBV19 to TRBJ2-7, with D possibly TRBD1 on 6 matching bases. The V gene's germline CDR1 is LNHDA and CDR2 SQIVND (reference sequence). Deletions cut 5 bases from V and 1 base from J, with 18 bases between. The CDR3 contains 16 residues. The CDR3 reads CASSARTGSISYEQYF. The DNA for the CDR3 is TGTGCCAGTAGTGCAAGAACAGGGAGCATATCCTACGAGCAGTACTTC.

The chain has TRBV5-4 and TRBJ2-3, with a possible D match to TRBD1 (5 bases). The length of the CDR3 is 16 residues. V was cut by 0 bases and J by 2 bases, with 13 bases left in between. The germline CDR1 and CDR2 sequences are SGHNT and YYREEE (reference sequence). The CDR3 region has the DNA TGTGCCAGCAGCTTGGCGGAGAAGGGGAACACAGATACGCAGTATTTT. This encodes CASSLAEKGNTDTQYF.

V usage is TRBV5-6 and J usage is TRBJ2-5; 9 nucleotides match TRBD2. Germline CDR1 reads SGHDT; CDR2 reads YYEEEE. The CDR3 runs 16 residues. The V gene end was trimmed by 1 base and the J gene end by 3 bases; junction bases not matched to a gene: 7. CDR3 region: CASSLPGLAGKETQYF. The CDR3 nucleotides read TGTGCCAGCAGCTTGCCCGGGCTAGCGGGGAAAGAGACCCAGTACTTC.

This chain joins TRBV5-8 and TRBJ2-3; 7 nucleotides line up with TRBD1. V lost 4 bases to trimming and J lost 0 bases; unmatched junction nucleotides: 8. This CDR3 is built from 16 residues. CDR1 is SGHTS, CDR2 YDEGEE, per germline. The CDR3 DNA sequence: TGTGCCAGCAGCAGATACAGGGGTTTCAGCACAGATACGCAGTATTTT. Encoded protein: CASSRYRGFSTDTQYF. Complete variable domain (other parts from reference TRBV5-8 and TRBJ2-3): EAGVTQSPTHLIKTRGQQATLRCSPISGHTSVYWYQQALGLGLQFLLWYDEGEERNRGNFPPRFSGRQFPNYSSELNVNALELEDSALYLCASSRYRGFSTDTQYFGPGTRLTVL.

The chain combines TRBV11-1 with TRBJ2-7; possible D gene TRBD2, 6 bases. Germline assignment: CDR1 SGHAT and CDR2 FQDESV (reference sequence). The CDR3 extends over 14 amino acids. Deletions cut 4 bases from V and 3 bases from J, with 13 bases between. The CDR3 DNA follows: TGTGCCAGCAGCTATAGCGGTCAGGGCTACGAGCAGTACTTC. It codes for CASSYSGQGYEQYF. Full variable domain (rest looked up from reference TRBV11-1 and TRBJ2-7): EAEVAQSPRYKITEKSQAVAFWCDPISGHATLYWYRQILGQGPELLVQFQDESVVDDSQLPKDRFSAERLKGVDSTLKIQPAELGDSAMYLCASSYSGQGYEQYFGPGTRLTVT.

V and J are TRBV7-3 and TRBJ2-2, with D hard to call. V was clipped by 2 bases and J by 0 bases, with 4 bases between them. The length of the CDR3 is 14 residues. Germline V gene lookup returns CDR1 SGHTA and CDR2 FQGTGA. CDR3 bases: TGTGCCAGCAGCTTAGGCGCGAACACCGGGGAGCTGTTTTTT. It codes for CASSLGANTGELFF.

As DNA, the CDR3 is TGTGCCAGCAGCTTGGGGACAGCCTCCTATGGCTACACCTTC. Amino acid sequence: CASSLGTASYGYTF. The rearrangement links TRBV5-6 to TRBJ1-2; TRBD1 is a possible D gene (6 bases). CDR3 length equals 14 residues. The V gene lost 0 bases and the J gene lost 4 bases, with 10 bases spanning the gap. CDR1 SGHDT and CDR2 YYEEEE come from the germline V gene.

The CDR3 region has the DNA TGTGCCAGCAGCTTAAGCTCCTACGAGCAGTACTTC. This translates into CASSLSSYEQYF. This chain joins TRBV11-2 and TRBJ2-7; D is unclear. The CDR3 is 12 amino acids. The germline gives CDR1 SGHAT, CDR2 FQNNGV. V gave up 2 bases and J gave up 0 bases, with 2 bases separating them.

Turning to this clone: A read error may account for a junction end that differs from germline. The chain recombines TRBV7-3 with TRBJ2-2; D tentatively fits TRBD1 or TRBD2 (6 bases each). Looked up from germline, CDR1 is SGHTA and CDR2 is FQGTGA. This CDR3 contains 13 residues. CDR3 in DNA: TGTGCCAGCGGGGCAGGGGAGGCCGGGGAGCTGCTTTTT. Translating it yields CASGAGEAGELLF.

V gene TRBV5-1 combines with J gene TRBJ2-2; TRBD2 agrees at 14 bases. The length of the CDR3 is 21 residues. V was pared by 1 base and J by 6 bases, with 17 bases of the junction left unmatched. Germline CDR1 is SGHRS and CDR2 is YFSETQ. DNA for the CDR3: TGCGCCAGCAGCTTGCCCGACTCCGGGACTAGCGGGAGAGGCGATTCCGGGGAGCTGTTTTTT. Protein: CASSLPDSGTSGRGDSGELFF.

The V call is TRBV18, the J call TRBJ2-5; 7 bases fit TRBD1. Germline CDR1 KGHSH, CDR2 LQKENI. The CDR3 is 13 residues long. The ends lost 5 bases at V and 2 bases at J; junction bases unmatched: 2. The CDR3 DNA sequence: TGTGCCAGCTCATTACAGGGGCAAGAGACCCAGTACTTC. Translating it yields CASSLQGQETQYF.

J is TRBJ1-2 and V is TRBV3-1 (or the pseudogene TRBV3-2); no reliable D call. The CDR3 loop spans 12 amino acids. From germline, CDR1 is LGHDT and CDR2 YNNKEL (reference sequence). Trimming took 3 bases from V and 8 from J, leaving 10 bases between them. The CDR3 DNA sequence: TGTGCCAGCAGCCATCGACTGGGGGGCTACACCTTC. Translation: CASSHRLGGYTF.

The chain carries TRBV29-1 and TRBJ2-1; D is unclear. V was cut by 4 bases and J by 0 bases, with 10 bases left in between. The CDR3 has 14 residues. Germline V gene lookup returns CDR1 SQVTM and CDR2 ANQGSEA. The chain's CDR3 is CSVVLGRSYNEQFF. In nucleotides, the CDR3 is TGCAGCGTTGTATTGGGCCGCTCCTACAATGAGCAGTTCTTC.

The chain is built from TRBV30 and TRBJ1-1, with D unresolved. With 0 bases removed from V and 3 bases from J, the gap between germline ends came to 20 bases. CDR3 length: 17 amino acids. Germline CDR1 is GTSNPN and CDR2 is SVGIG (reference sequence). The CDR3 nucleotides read TGTGCCTGGAGTGTATTCAGAGGAGGAGCGTCGCACACTGAAGCTTTCTTT. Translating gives CAWSVFRGGASHTEAFF.

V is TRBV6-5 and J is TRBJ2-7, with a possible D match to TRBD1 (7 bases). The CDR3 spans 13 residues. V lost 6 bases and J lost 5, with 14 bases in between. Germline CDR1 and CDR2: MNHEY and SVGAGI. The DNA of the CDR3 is TGTGCCAGCAGACCGACAGGGAGGCACGAGCAGTACTTC. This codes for CASRPTGRHEQYF.

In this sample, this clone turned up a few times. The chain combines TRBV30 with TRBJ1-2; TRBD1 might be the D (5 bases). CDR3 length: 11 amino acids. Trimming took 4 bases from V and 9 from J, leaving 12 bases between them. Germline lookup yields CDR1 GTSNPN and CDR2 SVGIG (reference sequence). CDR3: CAWTWGGSYTF. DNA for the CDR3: TGTGCCTGGACCTGGGGGGGGAGCTACACCTTC.

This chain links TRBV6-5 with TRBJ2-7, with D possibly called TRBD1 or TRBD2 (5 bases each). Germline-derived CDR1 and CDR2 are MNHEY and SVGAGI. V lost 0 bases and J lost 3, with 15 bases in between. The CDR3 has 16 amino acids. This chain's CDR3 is CASSYSISGSYYEQYF. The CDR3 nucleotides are TGTGCCAGCAGTTACTCGATCTCAGGGAGTTACTACGAGCAGTACTTC.